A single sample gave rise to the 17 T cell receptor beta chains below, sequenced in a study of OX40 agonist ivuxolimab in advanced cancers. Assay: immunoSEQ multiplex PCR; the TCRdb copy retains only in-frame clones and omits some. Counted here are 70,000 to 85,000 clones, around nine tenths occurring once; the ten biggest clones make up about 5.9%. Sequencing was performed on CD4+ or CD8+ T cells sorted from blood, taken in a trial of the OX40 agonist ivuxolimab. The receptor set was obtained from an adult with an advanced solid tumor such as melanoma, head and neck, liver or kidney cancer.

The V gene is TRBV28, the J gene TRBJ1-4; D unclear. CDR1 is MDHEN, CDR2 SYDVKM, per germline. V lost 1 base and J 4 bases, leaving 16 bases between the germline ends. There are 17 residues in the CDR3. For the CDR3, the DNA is TGTGCCAGCAGTTTATTCACAGTCCGCTACGGTAATGAAAAACTGTTTTTT. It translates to CASSLFTVRYGNEKLFF. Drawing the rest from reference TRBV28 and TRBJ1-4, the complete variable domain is DVKVTQSSRYLVKRTGEKVFLECVQDMDHENMFWYRQDPGLGLRLIYFSYDVKMKEKGDIPEGYSVSREKKERFSLILESASTNQTSMYLCASSLFTVRYGNEKLFFGSGTQLSVL.

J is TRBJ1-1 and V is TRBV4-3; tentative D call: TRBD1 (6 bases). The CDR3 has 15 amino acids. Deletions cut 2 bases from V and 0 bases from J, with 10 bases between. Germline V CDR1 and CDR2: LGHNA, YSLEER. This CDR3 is CASSQYAGVNTEAFF. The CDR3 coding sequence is TGCGCCAGCAGCCAATATGCAGGGGTGAACACTGAAGCTTTCTTT.

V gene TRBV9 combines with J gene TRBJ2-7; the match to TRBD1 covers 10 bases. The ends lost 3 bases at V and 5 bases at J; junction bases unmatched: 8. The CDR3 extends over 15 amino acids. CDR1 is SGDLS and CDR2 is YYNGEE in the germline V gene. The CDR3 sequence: CASSDPGQGNHEQYF. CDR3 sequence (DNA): TGTGCCAGCAGCGATCCGGGACAGGGGAACCACGAGCAGTACTTC. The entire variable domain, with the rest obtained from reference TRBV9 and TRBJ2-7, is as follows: DSGVTQTPKHLITATGQRVTLRCSPRSGDLSVYWYQQSLDQGLQFLIQYYNGEERAKGNILERFSAQQFPDLHSELNLSSLELGDSALYFCASSDPGQGNHEQYFGPGTRLTVT.

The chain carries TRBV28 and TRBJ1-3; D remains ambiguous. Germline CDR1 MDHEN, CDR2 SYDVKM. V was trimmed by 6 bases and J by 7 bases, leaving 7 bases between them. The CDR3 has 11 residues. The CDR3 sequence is CASRSSNTIYF. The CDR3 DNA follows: TGTGCCAGCAGATCATCGAACACCATATATTTT.

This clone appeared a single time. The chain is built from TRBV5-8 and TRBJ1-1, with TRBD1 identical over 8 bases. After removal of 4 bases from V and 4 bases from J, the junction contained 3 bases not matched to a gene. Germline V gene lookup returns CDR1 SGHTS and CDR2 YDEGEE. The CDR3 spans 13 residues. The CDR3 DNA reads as TGTGCCAGCAGCGTGGACAGGGCCACTGAAGCTTTCTTT. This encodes CASSVDRATEAFF.

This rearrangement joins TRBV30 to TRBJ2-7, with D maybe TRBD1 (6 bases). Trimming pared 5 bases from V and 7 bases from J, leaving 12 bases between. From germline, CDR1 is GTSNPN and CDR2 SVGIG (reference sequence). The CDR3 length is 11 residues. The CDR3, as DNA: TGTGCCTGGGACAGGCGGCGGGAGCAGTACTTC. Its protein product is CAWDRRREQYF.

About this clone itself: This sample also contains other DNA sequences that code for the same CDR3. The CDR3 is CASSFGADQPQHF. CDR3 bases: TGTGCCAGCAGTTTCGGGGCAGATCAGCCCCAGCATTTT. This chain links TRBV27 with TRBJ1-5; D possibly corresponds to TRBD1 (5 bases). V dropped 3 bases and J dropped 5 bases, with 8 bases sitting between them. Germline loops: CDR1 MNHEY, CDR2 SMNVEV (reference sequence). The CDR3 has 13 residues.

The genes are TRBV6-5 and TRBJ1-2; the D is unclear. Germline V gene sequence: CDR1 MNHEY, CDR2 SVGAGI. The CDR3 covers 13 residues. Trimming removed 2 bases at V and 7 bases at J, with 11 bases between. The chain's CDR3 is CASSYVGSGGYTF. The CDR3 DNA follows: TGTGCCAGCAGTTACGTGGGGTCTGGTGGCTACACCTTC.

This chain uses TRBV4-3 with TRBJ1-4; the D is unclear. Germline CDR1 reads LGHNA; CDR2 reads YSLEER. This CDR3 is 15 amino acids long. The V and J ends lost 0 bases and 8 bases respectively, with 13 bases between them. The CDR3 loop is CASSQDEPPREKLFF. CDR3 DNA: TGCGCCAGCAGCCAAGATGAACCCCCGCGGGAAAAACTGTTTTTT.

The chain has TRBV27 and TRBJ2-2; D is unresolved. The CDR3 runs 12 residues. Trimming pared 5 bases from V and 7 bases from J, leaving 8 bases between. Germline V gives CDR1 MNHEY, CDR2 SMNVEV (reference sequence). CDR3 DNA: TGTGCCAGCAGTCCATGGGGCGGGGAGCTGTTTTTT. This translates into CASSPWGGELFF.

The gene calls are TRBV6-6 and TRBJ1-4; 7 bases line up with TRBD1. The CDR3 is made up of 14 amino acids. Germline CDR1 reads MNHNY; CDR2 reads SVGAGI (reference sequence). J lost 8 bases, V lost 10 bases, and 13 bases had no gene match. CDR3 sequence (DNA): TGTGCCACCCATGATCAGACAGGGCGCGAAAAACTGTTTTTT. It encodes CATHDQTGREKLFF.

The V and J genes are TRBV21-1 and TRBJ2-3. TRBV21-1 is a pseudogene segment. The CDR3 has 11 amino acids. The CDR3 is CASSIADTQYF. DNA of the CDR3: TGTGCCAGCAGCATTGCCGATACGCAGTATTTT.

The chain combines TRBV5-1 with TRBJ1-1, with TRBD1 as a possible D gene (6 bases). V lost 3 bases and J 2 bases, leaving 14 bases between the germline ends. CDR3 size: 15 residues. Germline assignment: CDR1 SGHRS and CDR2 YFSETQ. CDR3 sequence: CASSSYGQPNTEAFF. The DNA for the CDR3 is TGCGCCAGCAGCTCCTACGGACAGCCCAACACTGAAGCTTTCTTT.

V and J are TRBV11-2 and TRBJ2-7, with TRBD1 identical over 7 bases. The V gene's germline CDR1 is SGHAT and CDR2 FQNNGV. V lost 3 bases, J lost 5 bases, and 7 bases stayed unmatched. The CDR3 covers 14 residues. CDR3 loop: CASSLRQGYNEQYF. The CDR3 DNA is TGTGCCAGCAGCTTGAGACAGGGTTACAACGAGCAGTACTTC.

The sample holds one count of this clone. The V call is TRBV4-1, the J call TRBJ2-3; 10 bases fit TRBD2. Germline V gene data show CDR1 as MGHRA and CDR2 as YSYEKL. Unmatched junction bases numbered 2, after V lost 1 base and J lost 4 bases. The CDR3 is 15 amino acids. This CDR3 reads CASSQGAGGSDTQYF. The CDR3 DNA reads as TGCGCCAGCAGCCAAGGAGCGGGAGGGTCAGATACGCAGTATTTT.

CDR3 loop: CSVLGQGGYTF. CDR3 coding DNA: TGCAGCGTTCTCGGACAAGGCGGCTACACCTTC. The V and J genes are TRBV29-1 and TRBJ1-2; tentatively, D is TRBD1 (5 bases). Germline assignment: CDR1 SQVTM and CDR2 ANQGSEA. V lost 5 bases, J lost 8 bases, and 12 bases lay in between. The CDR3 totals 11 residues.

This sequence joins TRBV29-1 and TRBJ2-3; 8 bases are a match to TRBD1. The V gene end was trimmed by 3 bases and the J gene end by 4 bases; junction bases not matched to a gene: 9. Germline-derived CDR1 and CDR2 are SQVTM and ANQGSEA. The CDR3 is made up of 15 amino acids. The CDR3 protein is CSVDEDREEADTQYF. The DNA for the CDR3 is TGCAGCGTTGATGAGGACAGGGAGGAGGCAGATACGCAGTATTTT.